This paragraph covers one T cell receptor (beta chain) sequence. Profiled with immunoSEQ multiplex PCR; TCRdb holds only in-frame clones, not every one. The table has under 50,000 clones, about 89% seen once. Germline assignment: CDR1 MNHEY and CDR2 SMNVEV (reference sequence). V lost 5 bases and J lost 7, with 21 bases in between. This CDR3 is built from 15 residues. The data are from a study of T cell changes during pregnancy in multiple sclerosis. The sequencing here drew on CD4+ T cells from peripheral blood mononuclear cells, taken after pregnancy. This receptor was identified in a female donor with multiple sclerosis, enrolled in a pregnancy study. The chain links TRBV27 to TRBJ2-7; D perhaps matches TRBD1 (5 bases). Here the CDR3 reads CASSVRGPSLWEQYF. DNA for the CDR3: TGTGCCAGCAGTGTAAGGGGTCCTAGTCTTTGGGAGCAGTACTTC.